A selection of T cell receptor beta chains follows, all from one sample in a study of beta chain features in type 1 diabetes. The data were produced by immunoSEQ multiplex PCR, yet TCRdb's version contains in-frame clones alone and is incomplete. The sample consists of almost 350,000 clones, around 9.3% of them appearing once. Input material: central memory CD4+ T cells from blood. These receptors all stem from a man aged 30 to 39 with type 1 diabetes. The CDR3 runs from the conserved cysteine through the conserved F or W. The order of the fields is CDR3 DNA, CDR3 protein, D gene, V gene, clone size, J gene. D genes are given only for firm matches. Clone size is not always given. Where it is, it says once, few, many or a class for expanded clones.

DNA: TGCGCCAGCAGCCGACAGGGTCCCAACGGTGAAGCTTTCTTT
CDR3: CASSRQGPNGEAFF
D: TRBD1
V: TRBV5-1
size: few
J: TRBJ1-1

DNA: TGTGCCAGCAGCTTAGTAACTACGGCTAACTATGGCTACACCTTC
CDR3: CASSLVTTANYGYTF
D: .
V: TRBV11-3
size: few
J: TRBJ1-2

DNA: TGCGCCAGCACCGCGGGACAGGGTTTTAGGAATGAAGCTTTCTTT
CDR3: CASTAGQGFRNEAFF
D: TRBD1
V: TRBV23-1
size: many
J: TRBJ1-1

DNA: TGTGCCAGCACCTGGACAGAAACGGAGACCCAGTACTTC
CDR3: CASTWTETETQYF
D: .
V: TRBV5-6
size: few
J: TRBJ2-5

DNA: TGTGCCAGCAGCCCCGGTATTAGTACAGACTATGGCTACACCTTC
CDR3: CASSPGISTDYGYTF
D: .
V: TRBV7-9
size: .
J: TRBJ1-2

DNA: TGTGCCAGCAGCTCTAGCGGTGCTACCTACGAGCAGTACTTC
CDR3: CASSSSGATYEQYF
D: TRBD2
V: TRBV9
size: few
J: TRBJ2-7

DNA: TGTGCCAGCAGCTTAGTTGAGGCGGGGGCAGATACGCAGTATTTT
CDR3: CASSLVEAGADTQYF
D: TRBD2
V: TRBV7-8
size: once
J: TRBJ2-3

DNA: TGCGCCAGCAGCTTTGACCAAGAGACCCAGTACTTC
CDR3: CASSFDQETQYF
D: .
V: TRBV5-1
size: few
J: TRBJ2-5

DNA: TGTGCCAGCAGCTTAGAAGGATTAAGCAATCAGCCCCAGCATTTT
CDR3: CASSLEGLSNQPQHF
D: .
V: TRBV7-2
size: few
J: TRBJ1-5

DNA: TGTGCCAGCAGTTACCGGCAGGGGATATCCTACGAGCAGTACTTC
CDR3: CASSYRQGISYEQYF
D: .
V: TRBV6-5
size: .
J: TRBJ2-7

DNA: TGTGCCAGCAGTGAAGACGGACAGGGAGGGAAGACCCAGTACTTC
CDR3: CASSEDGQGGKTQYF
D: .
V: TRBV2
size: .
J: TRBJ2-5

DNA: TGTGCCAGCAGCGTAGACCCCTCCAGTTACAATGAGCAGTTCTTC
CDR3: CASSVDPSSYNEQFF
D: .
V: TRBV9
size: .
J: TRBJ2-1

DNA: TGTGCCAGCAGTTTTGGTGAGGCGTACAATGAGCAGTTCTTC
CDR3: CASSFGEAYNEQFF
D: .
V: TRBV28
size: many
J: TRBJ2-1

DNA: TGTGCCAGCAGTTTGACAGGCGACGGAGGCTACACCTTC
CDR3: CASSLTGDGGYTF
D: .
V: TRBV28
size: .
J: TRBJ1-2

DNA: TGCGCCAGCAGCCATCCTGGGGCCAACGTCCTGACTTTC
CDR3: CASSHPGANVLTF
D: .
V: TRBV4-3
size: .
J: TRBJ2-6

DNA: TGTGCCAGCAGCTCATACAACGCAGATACGCAGTATTTT
CDR3: CASSSYNADTQYF
D: .
V: TRBV9
size: .
J: TRBJ2-3

DNA: TGTGCCAGCAGTGGCACTAGCAACATTCAGTACTTC
CDR3: CASSGTSNIQYF
D: .
V: TRBV6-5
size: few
J: TRBJ2-4